One sample yielded the 13 T cell receptor beta chains listed below, sequenced in a study of T cell responses to AZD1222 COVID-19 vaccine. Using immunoSEQ multiplex PCR, the repertoire was profiled, and TCRdb retains in-frame clones only, with some absent. Of some 200,000 clones in the sample, around 94% were seen once. The input for sequencing was peripheral blood, taken 28 days after the second dose of the MenACWY control vaccine. The receptors shown here come from an adult who received the MenACWY meningococcal vaccine as a control.

This chain connects TRBV18 to TRBJ2-7; D is unresolved. Germline values: CDR1 KGHSH, CDR2 LQKENI. This CDR3 region has 13 residues. V gave up 6 bases and J gave up 3 bases, with 12 bases separating them. The CDR3 DNA reads TGTGCCAGCTCCGGTGTAGAGCTCTACGAGCAGTACTTC. Translation gives CASSGVELYEQYF. The whole variable domain, remainder taken from reference TRBV18 and TRBJ2-7, is NAGVMQNPRHLVRRRGQEARLRCSPMKGHSHVYWYRQLPEEGLKFMVYLQKENIIDESGMPKERFSAEFPKEGPSILRIQQVVRGDSAAYFCASSGVELYEQYFGPGTRLTVT.

This chain joins TRBV30 and TRBJ1-3, with D unclear. Trimming took 4 bases from V and 2 from J, leaving 12 bases between them. The V gene's germline CDR1 is GTSNPN and CDR2 SVGIG (reference sequence). The CDR3 has 14 amino acids. The CDR3 loop reads CAWNGLSAGNTIYF. The CDR3 DNA reads as TGTGCCTGGAACGGCCTCAGCGCTGGAAACACCATATATTTT.

This clone was detected once. V gene TRBV28 combines with J gene TRBJ2-6; 7 bases line up with TRBD2. Trimming cost V 2 bases and J 2 bases; bases outside gene matches: 6. The V gene's germline CDR1 is MDHEN and CDR2 SYDVKM. This CDR3 spans 17 amino acids. In DNA form, the CDR3 reads TGTGCCAGCAGTTTACTGGCGGGAGCGACTGGGGCCAACGTCCTGACTTTC. The encoded protein is CASSLLAGATGANVLTF.

The J gene is TRBJ2-1, the V gene TRBV5-6, with D tentatively TRBD1 or TRBD2 (5 bases each). Between the trimmed V and J ends, which lost 0 bases and 6 bases, there was a span of 13 bases. Germline CDR1 SGHDT, CDR2 YYEEEE. This CDR3 has 15 amino acids. This CDR3 is CASSLGRGRGNEQFF. The CDR3, as DNA: TGTGCCAGCAGCTTGGGCCGGGGAAGGGGCAATGAGCAGTTCTTC.

The chain has TRBV4-3 and TRBJ1-2, with D possibly TRBD1 on 5 matching bases. Trimming left V 5 bases short and J 0 bases short, with 13 bases between. The length of the CDR3 is 15 residues. The germline V gene encodes CDR1 LGHNA and CDR2 YSLEER. In DNA form, the CDR3 reads TGCGCCAGCAGCGAAAGCCAGGGTGCTAACTATGGCTACACCTTC. This translates into CASSESQGANYGYTF.

The rearrangement links TRBV30 to TRBJ1-5; 9 bases agree with TRBD1. This CDR3 spans 14 amino acids. CDR1 GTSNPN and CDR2 SVGIG come from the germline V gene (reference sequence). After removal of 3 bases from V and 2 bases from J, the junction contained 2 bases not matched to a gene. The CDR3 DNA sequence: TGTGCCTGGAGGGGACAGGGTGGCAATCAGCCCCAGCATTTT. Protein product: CAWRGQGGNQPQHF.

Only a few counts were recorded for this clone. The chain is built from TRBV2 and TRBJ1-5, with unresolved D. CDR1 is SNHLY, CDR2 FYNNEI, per germline. The V and J ends lost 0 bases and 7 bases respectively, with 10 bases between them. The CDR3 runs to 14 residues. The CDR3 loop is CASSEALAGQPQHF. CDR3 in DNA: TGTGCCAGCAGTGAAGCGCTCGCGGGACAGCCCCAGCATTTT. The entire variable domain, with the rest obtained from reference TRBV2 and TRBJ1-5, is as follows: EPEVTQTPSHQVTQMGQEVILRCVPISNHLYFYWYRQILGQKVEFLVSFYNNEISEKSEIFDDQFSVERPDGSNFTLKIRSTKLEDSAMYFCASSEALAGQPQHFGDGTRLSIL.

V and J are TRBV6-5 and TRBJ2-1, with TRBD2 identical over 9 bases. The CDR3 contains 15 residues. The J segment lost 2 bases and the V segment lost 5 bases, leaving 4 bases of the junction unmatched. Per the germline V gene, CDR1 is MNHEY and CDR2 is SVGAGI. CDR3 in DNA: TGTGCCAGCAGTCGGGAGCGGGGGGCCTACAATGAGCAGTTCTTC. Residues: CASSRERGAYNEQFF.

V usage is TRBV6-5 and J usage is TRBJ2-2; 10 bases are shared with TRBD1. Per germline, CDR1 MNHEY and CDR2 SVGAGI. J was trimmed by 9 bases and V by 8 bases; bases with no gene match: 3. The CDR3 has 12 residues. CDR3: CASGQGVRELFF. For the CDR3, the DNA is TGTGCCAGCGGACAGGGGGTCCGGGAGCTGTTTTTT.

The rearrangement links TRBV15 to TRBJ2-7; 8 bases are shared with TRBD2. Germline V gene sequence: CDR1 LNHNV, CDR2 YYDKDF (reference sequence). Trimming removed 0 bases from V and 3 bases from J; junction bases left unmatched: 7. The CDR3 sequence is 16 residues long. Here the CDR3 DNA reads TGTGCCACCAGCAGAGATCTGGCGGGAGGCCTCTACGAGCAGTACTTC. This codes for CATSRDLAGGLYEQYF.

CDR3 sequence: CASSPPTGKNSPLHF. The CDR3 coding sequence is TGTGCCAGCAGTCCCCCGACAGGGAAGAATTCACCCCTCCACTTT. This chain connects TRBV28 to TRBJ1-6, with 7 bases lining up with TRBD1. Germline CDR1 MDHEN, CDR2 SYDVKM. V trimming: 5 bases; J trimming: 7 bases; junction bases outside the gene matches: 8. This CDR3 region has 15 residues.

The rearrangement links TRBV11-2 to TRBJ2-7; 9 bases are a match to TRBD2. Germline-derived CDR1 and CDR2 are SGHAT and FQNNGV. V shed 5 bases and J 2 bases; nucleotides not matched to a gene: 4. This CDR3 has 14 amino acids. This chain's CDR3 is CASSILAGPYEQYF. CDR3 coding DNA: TGTGCCAGCAGCATACTAGCGGGCCCCTACGAGCAGTACTTC.

This clone appeared a few times. V usage is TRBV7-6 and J usage is TRBJ1-4, with a possible D match to TRBD1 (6 bases). Per germline, CDR1 SGHVS and CDR2 FNYEAQ. The V gene lost 6 bases and the J gene lost 3 bases, with 14 bases spanning the gap. This CDR3 has 15 amino acids. The CDR3 DNA reads TGTGCCAGCAGGGCAGGGGCGACTCCTAATGAAAAACTGTTTTTT. As protein: CASRAGATPNEKLFF.